This T cell receptor (beta chain) comes out of a study of T cells in Graves' hyperthyroidism and ophthalmopathy. Study-level information: The authors collected peripheral blood at initial diagnosis, before any treatment. The study, taken as a whole, reports: Model output signaled ophthalmopathy a median roughly 6.1 months ahead of onset. Blood also held most thyroid clonotypes expanded beyond 0.001.

The source material, RNA transcripts, was used to amplify TCR beta CDR3 regions. HTBI primers were employed in a first-round RT-PCR of the TCR CDR3. TCRdb used MiXCR to reprocess the multiplex PCR reads, holding one entry per CDR3 protein. The sample yields 250,000 to 300,000 distinct CDR3 sequences, about 17% seen once. This clonotype was recorded many times. Its antigen is undetermined. Clinicians diagnosed patients from clinical symptoms, serum thyroxine and TRAb, thyroid ultrasound and orbital computed tomography. This receptor was identified in a woman aged 55-70 years with Graves' ophthalmopathy. The sample consisted of blood.

CDR3 in amino acids: CASSPGDTDTQYF. For the CDR3, the DNA is TGTGCCAGCAGTCCTGGGGACACAGATACGCAGTATTTT. The chain uses TRBV12-3 or TRBV12-4 and TRBJ2-3; D remains unclear. This CDR3 is 13 amino acids long. Trimming shortened V by 5 bases and J by 2 bases, and 8 bases separated the two germline ends.